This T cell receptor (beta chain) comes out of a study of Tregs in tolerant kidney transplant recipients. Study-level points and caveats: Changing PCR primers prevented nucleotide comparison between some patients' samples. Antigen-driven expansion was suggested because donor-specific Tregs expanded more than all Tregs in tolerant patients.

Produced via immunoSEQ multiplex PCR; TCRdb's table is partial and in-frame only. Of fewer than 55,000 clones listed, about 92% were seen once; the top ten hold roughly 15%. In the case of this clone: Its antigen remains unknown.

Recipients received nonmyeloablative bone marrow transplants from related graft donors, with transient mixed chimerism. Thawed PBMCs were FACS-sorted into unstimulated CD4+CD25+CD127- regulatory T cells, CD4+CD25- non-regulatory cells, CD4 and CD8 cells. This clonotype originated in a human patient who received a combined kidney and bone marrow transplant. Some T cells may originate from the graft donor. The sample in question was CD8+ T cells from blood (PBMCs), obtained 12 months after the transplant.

In nucleotides, the CDR3 is TGTGCCAGCAGCCAAGAAAGAGGGCAGTTCTTC. It translates to CASSQERGQFF. The rearrangement links TRBV4-2 to TRBJ2-1; D unresolved. The germline gives CDR1 LGHNA, CDR2 YNFKEQ. Trimming cost V 0 bases and J 12 bases, with 6 bases left between them. This CDR3 has 11 residues.